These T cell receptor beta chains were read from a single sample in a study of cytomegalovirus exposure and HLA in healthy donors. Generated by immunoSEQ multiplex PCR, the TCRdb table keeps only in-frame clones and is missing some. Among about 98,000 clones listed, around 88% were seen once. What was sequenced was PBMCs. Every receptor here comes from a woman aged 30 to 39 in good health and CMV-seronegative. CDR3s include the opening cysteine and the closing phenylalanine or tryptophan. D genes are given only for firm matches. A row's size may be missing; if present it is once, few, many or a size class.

TGTGCCAGCAGCCACTTCGGCGGGGTGGATGAGCAGTTCTTC	CASSHFGGVDEQFF	-	-	TRBV7-3	TRBJ2-1
TGTGCCAGCAGCTTAGTTAATAGTCCAGCTTTCTTT	CASSLVNSPAFF	-	-	TRBV11-2	TRBJ1-1
TGTGCCAGCAGCTCCTACAGCGGGGCCTACAATGAGCAGTTCTTC	CASSSYSGAYNEQFF	-	TRBD2	TRBV7-8	TRBJ2-1
TGCGCCAGCAGCTTGGAGGGCAGGGGGTTGTTTGGAAACACCATATATTTT	CASSLEGRGLFGNTIYF	-	TRBD1	TRBV5-1	TRBJ1-3
TGTGCTAGTGGTTTGGTAACCTTGGGACAGTATAGCAATCAGCCCCAGCATTTT	CASGLVTLGQYSNQPQHF	-	TRBD1	TRBV12-5	TRBJ1-5
TGCGCCAGCAGCCAGAAACAGAGACAAAGGCTGTTTTTT	CASSQKQRQRLFF	-	-	TRBV4-3	TRBJ2-2
TGTGCCAGCAGCTCGGGTGGCTACACCTTC	CASSSGGYTF	-	-	TRBV6-6	TRBJ1-2
TGTGCCAGCAGCGTAGCGGGAGTCCGGGGCGAGCAGTACTTC	CASSVAGVRGEQYF	-	-	TRBV9	TRBJ2-7
TGTGCCAGTAGTCCACGACAGGGAGGAGGGGGCAATCAGCCCCAGCATTTT	CASSPRQGGGGNQPQHF	-	TRBD1	TRBV19	TRBJ1-5
TGTGCCAGCAGTTTAACCGGTGACACTTGGGATACGCAGTATTTT	CASSLTGDTWDTQYF	-	-	TRBV6-1	TRBJ2-3
TGTGCCAGCACAGGGGGCTCGGGGTTCTTC	CASTGGSGFF	-	TRBD1	TRBV2	TRBJ2-1
TGTGCCAGCAGCGCGCGACAGTTCTACGAGCAGTACTTC	CASSARQFYEQYF	-	-	TRBV7-2	TRBJ2-7
TGTGCCAGTATTAGGGCAGGGGATAATGGCTACACCTTC	CASIRAGDNGYTF	-	-	TRBV19	TRBJ1-2
TGTGCCAGTAGTGGATTCTTTAGTAGCGGAGGAGGTACGCAGTATTTT	CASSGFFSSGGGTQYF	-	-	TRBV19	TRBJ2-3
TGTGCCAGCTCACCCCAGGGTGTGAGGAACACTGAAGCTTTCTTT	CASSPQGVRNTEAFF	-	-	TRBV18	TRBJ1-1
TGTGCCAGCAGCCCTAGACCGACTGCTATGAACACTGAAGCTTTCTTT	CASSPRPTAMNTEAFF	-	-	TRBV13	TRBJ1-1
TGCGCCAGCAGCTCATCGCTAGCGGGAGTGACAGATACGCAGTATTTT	CASSSSLAGVTDTQYF	-	TRBD2	TRBV5-1	TRBJ2-3
TGTGCCAGCAGCTCTCCCCTAGCGGGAGCTGGGGAGCTGTTTTTT	CASSSPLAGAGELFF	-	TRBD2	TRBV7-9	TRBJ2-2
TGTGCCAGTAGTCTCCTGGACAGCTACTATGGCTACACCTTC	CASSLLDSYYGYTF	few	-	TRBV19	TRBJ1-2
TGCGCCAGCAGCTTTGGGCCGGATCAGCCCCAGCATTTT	CASSFGPDQPQHF	-	-	TRBV5-1	TRBJ1-5
TGTGCCAGCAGTCGTCTGGGACTAAATAACGATGAGCAGTTCTTC	CASSRLGLNNDEQFF	-	TRBD2	TRBV27	TRBJ2-1
TGTGCCAGTACAATGAACACTGAAGCTTTCTTT	CASTMNTEAFF	-	-	TRBV19	TRBJ1-1
TGTGCCAGCAGCTTGCAATTTTCGCGGGCAGGGGGGAATTCACCCCTCCACTTT	CASSLQFSRAGGNSPLHF	-	TRBD1	TRBV5-8	TRBJ1-6
TGTGCCAGCAGCCAATATCTAGCGGGTGCTGAGCAGTTCTTC	CASSQYLAGAEQFF	-	TRBD2	TRBV4-2	TRBJ2-1
TGTGCCACCAGTTTGGACAGGGGTTTAATCTACGAGCAGTACTTC	CATSLDRGLIYEQYF	-	TRBD1	TRBV15	TRBJ2-7
TGTGCCAGTAGTACCTCTCCAGGGGGGCGAACTGAAGCTTTCTTT	CASSTSPGGRTEAFF	-	TRBD1	TRBV19	TRBJ1-1
TGTGCCAGCAGCCGGGGGGACTATGGCTACACCTTC	CASSRGDYGYTF	-	-	TRBV14	TRBJ1-2
TGCGCCAGCAGCCAAGTCAGCGGCGGCATGGGCCCGGAGACCCAGTACTTC	CASSQVSGGMGPETQYF	-	-	TRBV4-3	TRBJ2-5
TGTGCCAGCAGCTTGATCCGGGGGGACTATGGCTACACCTTC	CASSLIRGDYGYTF	-	-	TRBV5-6	TRBJ1-2
TGTGCCAGCAGCCACCCCGGGGAAGGGGGCGGAGAGCAGTTCTTC	CASSHPGEGGGEQFF	-	TRBD1	TRBV4-2	TRBJ2-1
TGTGCCATCAAGCCCGGGACGGGACTCTACGAGCAGTACTTC	CAIKPGTGLYEQYF	-	-	TRBV2	TRBJ2-7
TGCGCCAGCAGCTTGCGCGGGGTCGAGCACGAGACCCAGTACTTC	CASSLRGVEHETQYF	-	-	TRBV5-1	TRBJ2-5
TGTGCCAGCAGGGTACGGGGTGGTGGCTACACCTTC	CASRVRGGGYTF	-	-	TRBV27	TRBJ1-2
TGTGCCAGCAGCTTCCCGAGGGGGCCCCCCGGGGAGCTGTTTTTT	CASSFPRGPPGELFF	once	TRBD1	TRBV5-6	TRBJ2-2
TGTGCCAGCAGAGACATCGGTACAGGGCAGGATGGCTACACCTTC	CASRDIGTGQDGYTF	-	-	TRBV2	TRBJ1-2
TGTGCCAGCAGGGACAGCAATAGCAATCAGCCCCAGCATTTT	CASRDSNSNQPQHF	-	-	TRBV28	TRBJ1-5
TGTGCCAGCAGCGACAAGTCTGGGGCCAACGTCCTGACTTTC	CASSDKSGANVLTF	-	-	TRBV9	TRBJ2-6
TGTGCCAGCAGCGCTACAGGGGGAAGTTCTGAAGCTTTCTTT	CASSATGGSSEAFF	-	TRBD1	TRBV9	TRBJ1-1
TGTGCCAGCGGCAAAGCCGCGCGCGGGGCCTACAATGAGCAGTTCTTC	CASGKAARGAYNEQFF	-	-	TRBV7-8	TRBJ2-1
TGTGCCAGCAGCCGGGGGAGCGGGATATCAGATACGCAGTATTTT	CASSRGSGISDTQYF	-	TRBD2	TRBV5-6	TRBJ2-3
TGTGCCAGCAGCTTAGATGTGGAGGAACAGTTCTTC	CASSLDVEEQFF	-	-	TRBV11-3	TRBJ2-1
TGTGCCAGCGAGTGGGTGGGGACTCAGTATTTT	CASEWVGTQYF	few	-	TRBV2	TRBJ2-3
TGTGCCAGCGGGGGAGGGGGGTTCCATGAGCAGTTCTTC	CASGGGGFHEQFF	-	-	TRBV25-1	TRBJ2-1
TGTGCCAGTAGACGCGGGGGGCTAGGATATGGCTACACCTTC	CASRRGGLGYGYTF	-	-	TRBV6-5	TRBJ1-2
TGCAGCGTTGGAGGAGGTACCGAGCAGTACTTC	CSVGGGTEQYF	-	-	TRBV29-1	TRBJ2-7
TGTGCCAGCAGCTTAGGTTCGGAGGGCGTGGGGAGCCAGCCCCAGCATTTT	CASSLGSEGVGSQPQHF	once	-	TRBV13	TRBJ1-5
TGCGCCAGCAGCTTGCGGGGGGGGGCGCAAAACATTCAGTACTTC	CASSLRGGAQNIQYF	-	TRBD2	TRBV5-1	TRBJ2-4